Sequencing of this T cell receptor (beta chain) was carried out in a study of blood T cells in healthy people across ages (dated by TCRdb to 2014 to 2015). The study in broad terms: In model experiments, template switching captured about one uniquely barcoded TCR beta cDNA molecule for every two T cells. Using deep sequencing normalized with unique cDNA molecular identifiers, the study measured how TCR beta repertoire diversity changes with age. Donors were grouped into four age groups: young (average roughly 15 years), middle-aged (less than 40), aged (around 62) and long-lived (just over 80). To avoid experimental bias, donors of different ages were spread randomly across the sequencing lanes. Using the same blood draw, the study looked at two additional independent replicas of 1 million unique cDNA reads for two donors, one aged 18 to 30 and the other aged 80 or older. The investigation overall reported the following: As age increased, observed TCR beta diversity per million T cells dropped in a roughly linear way, and a significant reduction was already evident by age about 36. A strong correlation was found between observed TCR beta diversity and the percentage of naive T cells measured by flow cytometry. The long-lived group showed more naive CD4+ T cells, fewer expanded clones and increased TCR diversity than the aged group, suggesting age selection. Estimates of total diversity based on one million sequenced T cells were regarded as lower bounds and as underestimates. Because profiling used bulk unsorted PBMCs, naive and antigen-experienced compartments could not be compared conclusively. Because donor CMV infection status was unknown, age-related changes in expanded clonotypes were potentially confounded.

Relative to germline, V is 5 bases shorter and J is 4 bases shorter, with 11 bases between their ends. Including the terminal cysteine and phenylalanine, the CDR3 comprises 13 residues. Of all the DNA, just the CDR3 is kept, 39 bases in frame from base 1. The germline V gene sets CDR1 to KGHSH and CDR2 to LQKENI. The approximately 39 donors, aged roughly 6 to 95 years, were systemically healthy Caucasian individuals from Russia. Each donor gave around 9 milliliters of peripheral blood, collected into EDTA-treated Vacutainer tubes. PBMCs were isolated by Ficoll-Paque density-gradient centrifugation, with at least 6 million obtained per sample. Total RNA was extracted from PBMCs with Trizol reagent, with at least 5.5 micrograms obtained per sample. For every donor, an aliquot of PBMCs went through flow cytometry to measure the percentages of naive CD45RAhigh/CD27high T cells. The library relied on 5' RACE. Data came from an Illumina HiSeq 2500. A second PCR of roughly 7 to 11 cycles was performed with a sample-barcoded 5' primer and a J-beta primer mix. Each TCR beta cDNA molecule received a unique molecular identifier from a template-switch 5' adaptor carrying 12 random nucleotides. At least 2.5 million CDR3-containing paired-end reads were obtained from each sample. The Mint cDNA synthesis kit, primed by a TRBC-specific oligonucleotide, was used to synthesize first-strand cDNA from all RNA. After uracil-DNA glycosylase treatment, a first 18-cycle PCR used universal primers M1SS and BC2_uni_R on all cDNA. On the study's bioinformatics: Each sample was normalized by randomly selecting 1 million high-quality reads, each carrying a distinct molecular identifier. Instead of being binned into consensus sequences, reads that shared molecular identifiers were thrown out. MiTCR, with a Q25 quality threshold and the strictest error-elimination algorithm, was used for CDR3 identification, clonotype clustering and error correction. A nonparametric unseen species model with Euler transformation was used to estimate lower-bound total TCR beta diversity. TCRdb redid the processing of the public reads, applying fastp at Q25 and MiXCR, and retained in-frame beta chains. Rows with one shared CDR3 protein collapse into an entry with the most common genes and DNA. The V and J calls follow TCRdb's processing rather than the paper's. The sample includes 1,500,000 or so distinct CDR3 sequences, with around 40% observed a single time. 4% of the sample comes from the top ten.

For this clonotype: Its cognate antigen has yet to be identified. No much larger clone exists at a distance of one base, and base qualities are not known.

The rearranged segments are TRBV18 and TRBJ1-2; the D gene is perhaps TRBD1, from 6 matching bases. Source material: blood. The TCR comes from a young woman in good health. The DNA sequence is as follows: TGTGCCAGCTCATTCGACAGGTCCTATGGCTACACCTTC. Protein translation: CASSFDRSYGYTF.